These T cell receptor beta chains were read from a single sample in a study of blood T cell repertoires in COVID-19. Only in-frame clones appear in the TCRdb table, and some are missing; sequencing was by immunoSEQ multiplex PCR. This sample yields about 220,000 clones, of which roughly 82% are seen a single time; approximately 10% belongs to the top ten. Sequencing was done on a sample of peripheral blood. These receptors were collected from a man between 50 and 59 years old with active or convalescent COVID-19. Each CDR3 is given with its conserved first and last residue. A D gene is named only where the DNA matches it firmly. Where a row states a size, it is once, few, many or the class of an expanded clone; other rows omit it.

CDR3 length | D gene | clone size | J gene | V gene | CDR3 DNA | CDR3 protein
16 | TRBD2 | once | TRBJ2-1 | TRBV7-9 | TGTGCCAGCAGCCTCGGAGGGACTAGCGCGCCTAATGAGCAGTTCTTC | CASSLGGTSAPNEQFF
11 | . | . | TRBJ1-1 | TRBV20-1 | TGCAGTGCTCCCCGGCGGGCTGAAGCTTTCTTT | CSAPRRAEAFF
18 | TRBD2 | . | TRBJ2-1 | TRBV7-8 | TGTGCCAGCAGCTTTTCGGTCCTCGAGCGGGAGGGTGGAGATGAGCAGTTCTTC | CASSFSVLEREGGDEQFF
13 | TRBD1 | . | TRBJ1-5 | TRBV12-3/TRBV12-4 | TGTGCCAGCAGCCAGGGGGGCAATCAGCCCCAGCATTTT | CASSQGGNQPQHF
15 | TRBD2 | . | TRBJ2-7 | TRBV10-2 | TGCGCCAGCAGCACCCCGGGACTAGGGAGCGACGAGCAGTACTTC | CASSTPGLGSDEQYF
12 | TRBD1 | . | TRBJ2-1 | TRBV5-1 | TGCGCCAGCAGCCCGGGACAGGGAAAGCAGTTCTTC | CASSPGQGKQFF
13 | . | . | TRBJ1-5 | TRBV12-3/TRBV12-4 | TGTGCCAGCAGCTCCTGGGGGGGACAGCCCCAGCATTTT | CASSSWGGQPQHF
15 | . | . | TRBJ1-2 | TRBV6-5 | TGTGCCAGCAGTTACACTCGCGAGGGTAACTATGGCTACACCTTC | CASSYTREGNYGYTF
11 | . | . | TRBJ2-1 | TRBV18 | TGTGCCAGCTCACCATCGGATGAGCAGTTCTTC | CASSPSDEQFF
13 | . | . | TRBJ2-7 | TRBV7-9 | TGTGCCAGCAGCTTAGCGGGACTTTACGAGCAGTACTTC | CASSLAGLYEQYF
21 | TRBD1 | . | TRBJ2-1 | TRBV4-2 | TGTGCCAGCAGCCAAGACCAGACAGGGTACCCCCCAAGTCGGGCCTACAATGAGCAGTTCTTC | CASSQDQTGYPPSRAYNEQFF
12 | . | . | TRBJ2-2 | TRBV12-5 | TGTGCTAGTGGCCAAGACAGGGGGGAGCTGTTTTTT | CASGQDRGELFF
13 | . | . | TRBJ2-1 | TRBV7-9 | TGTGCCAGCAGCTATACAGGGCTCGGGGAGCAGTTCTTC | CASSYTGLGEQFF
12 | . | . | TRBJ2-7 | TRBV30 | TGTGCCTGGAGTACTAGCTCCTACGAGCAGTACTTC | CAWSTSSYEQYF
15 | . | . | TRBJ1-1 | TRBV5-6 | TGTGCCAGCAGCTTGGTCTTAGTAAAGAACACTGAAGCTTTCTTT | CASSLVLVKNTEAFF
13 | . | . | TRBJ2-1 | TRBV5-4 | TGTGCCAGCAGCCCAGCTAGGGGCCATGAGCAGTTCTTC | CASSPARGHEQFF
16 | TRBD2 | . | TRBJ2-1 | TRBV3-1/TRBV3-2 | TGTGCCAGCAGCCAAGTTCTCCTAGCGGACTACAATGAGCAGTTCTTC | CASSQVLLADYNEQFF
15 | TRBD1 | . | TRBJ2-7 | TRBV28 | TGTGCCAGCAGTTTGGTGAGACAGGGGGCCTACGAGCAGTACTTC | CASSLVRQGAYEQYF
14 | TRBD1 | . | TRBJ1-2 | TRBV6-2/TRBV6-3 | TGTGCCAGCAGTTACAACGACAGGGCAGGTGGCTACACCTTC | CASSYNDRAGGYTF
15 | . | . | TRBJ2-3 | TRBV4-3 | TGCGCCAGCAGCCAGTCTAGCAGTTACACAGATACGCAGTATTTT | CASSQSSSYTDTQYF